These T cell receptor beta chains were read from a single sample in a study of T cells in Graves' hyperthyroidism and ophthalmopathy. Using its own MiXCR run on the multiplex PCR reads, TCRdb lists one record per CDR3 protein. The data show 730,000 or so distinct CDR3 sequences, with roughly 20% seen just once and 16% held by the top ten. Input material: blood. The receptors shown here come from a woman aged 45-60 years with Graves' hyperthyroidism that later progressed to Graves' ophthalmopathy. CDR3s include the opening cysteine and the closing phenylalanine or tryptophan. The order of the fields is clone size, V gene, D gene, J gene, CDR3 DNA, CDR3 protein. The D gene is left open where the match is weak. The size entry is marked missing in some rows and otherwise reads once, few, many or a size class.

abundance: few
v_gene: TRBV5-1
d_gene: .
j_gene: TRBJ2-3
CDR3nt: TGCGCCAGCAGCTCCGGGGCCACGAAAAATACGCAGTATTTT
CDR3aa: CASSSGATKNTQYF

abundance: few
v_gene: TRBV6-2/TRBV6-3
d_gene: TRBD1
j_gene: TRBJ1-1
CDR3nt: TGTGCCAGCAGTTCGCGCCCGGGACAGGGGTTCATGAACACTGAAGCTTTCTTT
CDR3aa: CASSSRPGQGFMNTEAFF

abundance: .
v_gene: TRBV6-1
d_gene: .
j_gene: TRBJ1-1
CDR3nt: TGTGCCAGCAGTGAAGCCAGGTCGAGCACTGAAGCTTTCTTT
CDR3aa: CASSEARSSTEAFF

abundance: few
v_gene: TRBV19
d_gene: TRBD1
j_gene: TRBJ1-2
CDR3nt: TGTGCCAGTAAGGACAGGGGATTCTATGGCTACACCTTC
CDR3aa: CASKDRGFYGYTF

abundance: many
v_gene: TRBV7-9
d_gene: .
j_gene: TRBJ1-2
CDR3nt: TGTGCCAGCAGCTTAGGGGGTATAGCTAACTATGGCTACACCTTC
CDR3aa: CASSLGGIANYGYTF

abundance: many
v_gene: TRBV2
d_gene: .
j_gene: TRBJ2-3
CDR3nt: TGTGCCAGCAGTCGCTTGTACAGCGAGGATACGCAGTATTTT
CDR3aa: CASSRLYSEDTQYF

abundance: many
v_gene: TRBV20-1
d_gene: .
j_gene: TRBJ1-5
CDR3nt: TGCAGTGCTATACCGGACAGCCTCAATCAGCCCCAGCATTTT
CDR3aa: CSAIPDSLNQPQHF

abundance: few
v_gene: TRBV6-1
d_gene: .
j_gene: TRBJ2-5
CDR3nt: TGTGCCAGCAGCCCCCGGGGGTTGGAGACCCAGTACTTC
CDR3aa: CASSPRGLETQYF

abundance: many
v_gene: TRBV30
d_gene: TRBD1
j_gene: TRBJ2-5
CDR3nt: TGTGCCTGGAGGGGACAGGATACTGGAGCCCAGTACTTC
CDR3aa: CAWRGQDTGAQYF

abundance: few
v_gene: TRBV30
d_gene: .
j_gene: TRBJ1-2
CDR3nt: TGTGCCTGGAGTCCGGGACTTACATTCTATGGCTACACCTTC
CDR3aa: CAWSPGLTFYGYTF

abundance: many
v_gene: TRBV2
d_gene: TRBD1
j_gene: TRBJ1-2
CDR3nt: TGTGCCAGCTACTACCGGACAGGGATTTACTATGGCTACACCTTC
CDR3aa: CASYYRTGIYYGYTF

abundance: .
v_gene: TRBV10-3
d_gene: .
j_gene: TRBJ1-2
CDR3nt: TGTGCCATCCATCCGGGGGAAAGCTATGGCTACACCTTC
CDR3aa: CAIHPGESYGYTF

abundance: .
v_gene: TRBV29-1
d_gene: .
j_gene: TRBJ1-1
CDR3nt: TGCAGCGGCTTAGGGGGGAAAAACACTGAAGCTTTCTTT
CDR3aa: CSGLGGKNTEAFF

abundance: many
v_gene: TRBV11-2
d_gene: .
j_gene: TRBJ1-3
CDR3nt: TGTGCCAGCAGCCAGTCGATGTACAGGGATTTGACAAACACCATATATTTT
CDR3aa: CASSQSMYRDLTNTIYF

abundance: many
v_gene: TRBV5-1
d_gene: .
j_gene: TRBJ2-3
CDR3nt: TGCGCCAGCAGCTTGCAACGGGCAGATACGCAGTATTTT
CDR3aa: CASSLQRADTQYF

abundance: few
v_gene: TRBV12-3/TRBV12-4
d_gene: .
j_gene: TRBJ2-3
CDR3nt: TGTGCCAGCAAACTGACAGGTACGCAGTATTTT
CDR3aa: CASKLTGTQYF

abundance: many
v_gene: TRBV5-8
d_gene: TRBD1
j_gene: TRBJ1-4
CDR3nt: TGTGCCAGCAGCCCCAGGAGGTCCGGACAGGGAGATGAAAAACTGTTTTTT
CDR3aa: CASSPRRSGQGDEKLFF

abundance: .
v_gene: TRBV6-1
d_gene: .
j_gene: TRBJ1-1
CDR3nt: TGTGCCAGCCGTGAAACTGGGTTTTACACTGAAGCTTTCTTT
CDR3aa: CASRETGFYTEAFF

abundance: .
v_gene: TRBV9
d_gene: TRBD1
j_gene: TRBJ1-1
CDR3nt: TGTGCCAGCAGCCCCAGACAGGGGGCATGGTCAGCTTTCTTT
CDR3aa: CASSPRQGAWSAFF

abundance: few
v_gene: TRBV20-1
d_gene: TRBD1
j_gene: TRBJ1-2
CDR3nt: TGCAGTGCTCCCGGGACAGGGGGAGTCGGATATGGCTACACCTTC
CDR3aa: CSAPGTGGVGYGYTF

abundance: .
v_gene: TRBV13
d_gene: TRBD2
j_gene: TRBJ2-3
CDR3nt: TGTGCCAGCAGCTTAGACAAGCGGGGGGTAGATACGCAGTATTTT
CDR3aa: CASSLDKRGVDTQYF

abundance: .
v_gene: TRBV27
d_gene: .
j_gene: TRBJ1-6
CDR3nt: TGTGCCAGCAGTTGGTTGGTTCCTAATTCACCCCTCCACTTT
CDR3aa: CASSWLVPNSPLHF

abundance: many
v_gene: TRBV3-1
d_gene: TRBD1
j_gene: TRBJ2-7
CDR3nt: TGTGCCAGCAGCCAAACAGGGGGAGCGTCCTACGAGCAGTACTTC
CDR3aa: CASSQTGGASYEQYF

abundance: few
v_gene: TRBV20-1
d_gene: .
j_gene: TRBJ1-1
CDR3nt: TGCAGTGCTGACAGTAATGGAGCTGGATACACTGAAGCTTTCTTT
CDR3aa: CSADSNGAGYTEAFF

abundance: few
v_gene: TRBV15
d_gene: TRBD1
j_gene: TRBJ2-2
CDR3nt: TGTGCCACCAGCAGGGACAGGGAAACCGGGGAGCTGTTTTTT
CDR3aa: CATSRDRETGELFF

abundance: .
v_gene: TRBV6-4
d_gene: TRBD1
j_gene: TRBJ1-4
CDR3nt: TGTGCCAGCAGCCCGGGGGTACGACAGGGGGTCTTACTGTTTTTT
CDR3aa: CASSPGVRQGVLLFF